The TCR beta chain under discussion was sequenced for a study of Ad26.COV2.S vaccination and SARS-CoV-2 variants. Study context: Ad26.COV2.S shots went into the muscle once or twice, 56 days apart.

Treatment noted: around 19 received Ad26.COV2.S at low or high dose, single or two shots; a few received placebo; per-sample allocation not given. Day 63 after the first vaccine or placebo injection was the time point for sampling. This CDR3 is built from 19 residues. The method was immunoSEQ multiplex PCR; TCRdb's version includes in-frame clones alone and lacks a portion of them. This sample has about 680,000 clones, with around 90% found just once. The sequenced sample was peripheral blood, obtained in a trial of Ad26.COV2.S vaccine versus placebo. The chain uses TRBV21-1 and TRBJ1-2. TRBV21-1 is annotated as a pseudogene. This sequence was found in a person between 18 and 59 years old who received the Ad26.COV2.S COVID-19 vaccine or a placebo. The CDR3 sequence is CASRTSPAGLPVANYGYTF. DNA of the CDR3: TGTGCCAGCAGAACCTCCCCAGCCGGACTTCCCGTAGCTAACTATGGCTACACCTTC.